The 15 T cell receptor beta chains reported below all come from one sample, sequenced in a study of T cells in Graves' hyperthyroidism and ophthalmopathy. Amplification yielded TCR beta CDR3 regions, with RNA transcripts as the source. TCR CDR3 underwent first-round RT-PCR with the HTBI primer set. TCRdb itself ran the multiplex PCR reads through MiXCR, one entry per CDR3 protein. The sample lists almost 500,000 distinct CDR3 sequences; about 20% were seen once. The source material was blood. These receptors came from a woman in her 70s with Graves' ophthalmopathy.

This chain uses TRBV9 with TRBJ2-5, with TRBD1 matching over 9 bases. The CDR3 runs 17 residues. Germline-derived CDR1 and CDR2 are SGDLS and YYNGEE. V gave up 3 bases and J gave up 5 bases; unmatched junction bases: 14. CDR3 nucleotide sequence: TGTGCCAGCAGCGACAACGCCGGGACAGGGATTCTGGAGACCCAGTACTTC. As protein: CASSDNAGTGILETQYF.

The chain joins TRBV9 to TRBJ1-1; 8 nucleotides match TRBD1. Germline values: CDR1 SGDLS, CDR2 YYNGEE. This CDR3 is built from 14 residues. Losses at the gene ends were 0 bases for V and 7 bases for J; bases not matched to a gene: 5. DNA for the CDR3: TGTGCCAGCAGCGTAGGGGACAGGTTTTATGAAGCTTTCTTT. Protein product: CASSVGDRFYEAFF. Combining the CDR3 with reference TRBV9 and TRBJ1-1 gives the whole variable domain DSGVTQTPKHLITATGQRVTLRCSPRSGDLSVYWYQQSLDQGLQFLIQYYNGEERAKGNILERFSAQQFPDLHSELNLSSLELGDSALYFCASSVGDRFYEAFFGQGTRLTVV.

This sequence joins TRBV10-3 and TRBJ1-3; 7 bases fit TRBD1. The V and J ends lost 4 bases and 2 bases, in that order; junction bases with no gene match: 2. This CDR3 is built from 14 residues. Germline V lookup: CDR1 ENHRY, CDR2 SYGVKD. CDR3 sequence (DNA): TGTGCCATCAGTGCCGGGACAGCTGGAAACACCATATATTTT. It encodes CAISAGTAGNTIYF.

Only a few counts were recorded for this clonotype. V gene TRBV30 combines with J gene TRBJ1-2; unclear D gene. The germline gives CDR1 GTSNPN, CDR2 SVGIG (reference sequence). There are 13 residues in the CDR3. Trimming cost V 3 bases and J 1 base, with 9 bases left between them. The DNA of the CDR3 is TGTGCCTGGAGCCTAGGGCATAACTATGGCTACACCTTC. It is translated as CAWSLGHNYGYTF. The full variable domain, completed using reference TRBV30 and TRBJ1-2, is SQTIHQWPATLVQPVGSPLSLECTVEGTSNPNLYWYRQAAGRGLQLLFYSVGIGQISSEVPQNLSASRPQDRQFILSSKKLLLSDSGFYLCAWSLGHNYGYTFGSGTRLTVV.

The V and J genes are TRBV20-1 and TRBJ1-2, with D tentatively TRBD1 (5 bases). Germline V gene sequence: CDR1 DFQATT, CDR2 SNEGSKA (reference sequence). V lost 2 bases, J lost 3 bases, and 10 bases lay in between. This CDR3 spans 13 amino acids. In DNA, the CDR3 is TGCAGTGCTAGACAAGGGGAGGACTATGGCTACACCTTC. The encoded protein is CSARQGEDYGYTF.

This clonotype showed up just a few times. The rearrangement joins TRBV20-1 to TRBJ2-5; D may be TRBD2 (7 bases). The V end lost 5 bases, the J end lost 5 bases, and 21 bases lay between the germline ends. CDR1 DFQATT and CDR2 SNEGSKA come from the germline V gene (reference sequence). CDR3 length equals 15 residues. This chain's CDR3 is CSAGGASGSSETQYF. The CDR3 nucleotides are TGCAGTGCTGGGGGGGCTAGCGGTAGTTCGGAGACCCAGTACTTC.

The CDR3 region has the DNA TGTGCCAGCAGTCGCGTCCCGGGACTAGCGGGAAACACCTACGAGCAGTACTTC. Translated, it gives CASSRVPGLAGNTYEQYF. The chain employs TRBV6-1 and TRBJ2-7; 13 bases are a match to TRBD2. Looked up from germline, CDR1 is MNHNS and CDR2 is SASEGT. There are 18 residues in the CDR3. The J segment lost 2 bases and the V segment lost 5 bases, leaving 12 bases of the junction unmatched.

V is TRBV20-1 and J is TRBJ2-7, with 10 bases aligning to TRBD2. V trimming: 3 bases; J trimming: 3 bases; junction bases outside the gene matches: 8. Germline V lookup: CDR1 DFQATT, CDR2 SNEGSKA (reference sequence). The CDR3 covers 15 residues. In DNA form, the CDR3 reads TGCAGTGCTAGTGGGGCAGCGGGAGGGGACTACGAGCAGTACTTC. Translating it yields CSASGAAGGDYEQYF.

A few counts support this clonotype. The rearrangement links TRBV2 to TRBJ2-5; TRBD2 matches at 15 bases. Losses at the gene ends were 7 bases for V and 5 bases for J; bases not matched to a gene: 5. The CDR3 length is 15 residues. In germline, CDR1 is SNHLY, CDR2 FYNNEI. DNA for the CDR3: TGTGCCAGCACCGGACTAGCGGGAGGGGCGGAGACCCAGTACTTC. Amino acid sequence: CASTGLAGGAETQYF.

This clonotype was recorded a few times. The chain uses TRBV19 and TRBJ2-2; TRBD1 or TRBD2 may be the D gene (5 bases each). V was pared by 3 bases and J by 2 bases, with 10 bases between. The CDR3 length is 15 residues. Germline V gene data show CDR1 as LNHDA and CDR2 as SQIVND (reference sequence). Here the CDR3 DNA reads TGTGCCAGTAGTATTCGGGGCCCTAACACCGGGGAGCTGTTTTTT. It yields the protein CASSIRGPNTGELFF.

Points on this clonotype: A junction end diverges from the germline sequence, so it may reflect a read error. The chain links TRBV7-3 to TRBJ2-1; unclear D gene. The germline CDR1 and CDR2 sequences are SGHTA and FQGTGA. The CDR3 contains 13 residues. The CDR3 is CASSLTQHNEQFF. The DNA for the CDR3 is TGTGCCAGCAGCCTAACACAACACAATGAGCAGTTCTTC.

This clonotype has just a few counts. This chain connects TRBV6-1 to TRBJ1-2; D unresolved. The CDR3 is 14 residues long. V was shortened by 9 bases and J by 1 base, with 15 bases between the two germline ends. Germline lookup yields CDR1 MNHNS and CDR2 SASEGT. The CDR3 spells CASANEIFNYGYTF. CDR3 sequence (DNA): TGTGCCAGTGCTAATGAGATATTTAACTATGGCTACACCTTC.

V gene TRBV11-2 combines with J gene TRBJ2-3, with a weak D call TRBD2 (5 bases). CDR3 length: 15 amino acids. Trimming removed 5 bases at V and 9 bases at J, with 21 bases between. Germline CDR1 reads SGHAT; CDR2 reads FQNNGV. The CDR3 DNA reads as TGTGCCAGCAGCAAAGGGAGTAGGGATATGGGAACGCAGTATTTT. Translated: CASSKGSRDMGTQYF. The whole variable domain, remainder taken from reference TRBV11-2 and TRBJ2-3, is EAGVAQSPRYKIIEKRQSVAFWCNPISGHATLYWYQQILGQGPKLLIQFQNNGVVDDSQLPKDRFSAERLKGVDSTLKIQPAKLEDSAVYLCASSKGSRDMGTQYFGPGTRLTVL.

The V call is TRBV4-1, the J call TRBJ2-1; TRBD2 matches at 7 bases. CDR3 length: 14 residues. Germline CDR1 reads MGHRA; CDR2 reads YSYEKL. The V and J ends lost 1 base and 14 bases, in that order; junction bases with no gene match: 11. The CDR3 DNA reads TGCGCCAGCAGCCAAGTGGACGGGAGGCCCACTAAGTTCTTC. Protein product: CASSQVDGRPTKFF.

V gene TRBV4-3 combines with J gene TRBJ2-3; 7 positions agree with TRBD2. Germline V gene lookup returns CDR1 LGHNA and CDR2 YSLEER. This CDR3 comprises 15 residues. V lost 5 bases to trimming and J lost 1 base; unmatched junction nucleotides: 6. The CDR3 protein is CASSGGDYRTDTQYF. The CDR3 nucleotides are TGCGCCAGCAGCGGGGGGGACTATCGCACAGATACGCAGTATTTT.